These 27 T cell receptor beta chains came from one sample sequenced in a study of cytomegalovirus exposure and HLA in healthy donors (dated by TCRdb to 2017 to 2019). Libraries came from the immunoSEQ multiplex PCR assay. For the multiplex PCR, a mixture combining 60 forward primers for TCR Vbeta segments and 13 reverse primers for TCR Jbeta segments was used. What TCRdb holds here is the immuneACCESS table cut down to in-frame rearrangements. Part of the clones is not present; checked against another copy, under half of the missing clones reflect an unresolved V gene, and the others are unexplained. This sample comprises tens of thousands of clones, about 71% of them detected only once. In total, the top ten clones hold around 7% of the sample. Specimen: PBMCs. All receptors derive from a woman aged 35 to 49 in good health and CMV-seronegative.

This chain uses TRBV28 with TRBJ2-3; 8 bases fit TRBD1. CDR3 size: 16 residues. With 4 bases clipped from V and 4 bases from J, the junction kept 10 bases outside the gene matches. CDR1 and CDR2 from the germline V gene are MDHEN and SYDVKM. CDR3 region: CASSSVGRQGSDTQYF. CDR3 nucleotide sequence: TGTGCCAGCAGTTCCGTCGGGAGACAGGGGTCAGATACGCAGTATTTT. The whole variable domain, filled in from reference TRBV28 and TRBJ2-3, reads DVKVTQSSRYLVKRTGEKVFLECVQDMDHENMFWYRQDPGLGLRLIYFSYDVKMKEKGDIPEGYSVSREKKERFSLILESASTNQTSMYLCASSSVGRQGSDTQYFGPGTRLTVL.

This clone was seen only a few times. The V and J genes are TRBV5-4 and TRBJ2-1, with 7 nucleotides matching TRBD1. The CDR3 spans 18 residues. Losses at the gene ends were 4 bases for V and 3 bases for J; bases not matched to a gene: 16. Germline V gene data show CDR1 as SGHNT and CDR2 as YYREEE (reference sequence). The CDR3 DNA reads as TGTGCCAGCAGCCCAAGGGCTATGGCCGCAGGGGGCTACAATGAGCAGTTCTTC. Translation gives CASSPRAMAAGGYNEQFF.

The CDR3 reads CASSSGGLAGVGNQETQYF. The CDR3 nucleotides read TGTGCCAGCAGCTCAGGGGGGCTAGCGGGAGTAGGAAACCAAGAGACCCAGTACTTC. J is TRBJ2-5 and V is TRBV7-6, with 10 bases matching TRBD2. CDR1 and CDR2 from the germline V gene are SGHVS and FNYEAQ. The J segment lost 0 bases and the V segment lost 4 bases, leaving 14 bases of the junction unmatched. This CDR3 has 19 residues.

V gene TRBV7-9 combines with J gene TRBJ2-1, with a tentative D call TRBD2 (6 bases). In germline, CDR1 is SEHNR, CDR2 FQNEAQ (reference sequence). The CDR3 extends over 15 amino acids. Trimming left V 1 base short and J 5 bases short, with 12 bases between. CDR3 in amino acids: CASSLGSSENNEQFF. Written as DNA, the CDR3 is TGTGCCAGCAGCTTAGGGTCTAGCGAGAACAATGAGCAGTTCTTC.

The table lists this clone with a few counts. This sequence joins TRBV9 and TRBJ2-7; D ambiguous. The ends were cut back, 2 bases at V and 3 bases at J, with 9 bases in the middle. Germline V gives CDR1 SGDLS, CDR2 YYNGEE. The CDR3 is made up of 13 amino acids. CDR3 sequence reads: CASSVGRNYEQYF. CDR3 DNA: TGTGCCAGCAGCGTTGGCAGGAACTACGAGCAGTACTTC.

The chain recombines TRBV6-5 with TRBJ1-1, with D possibly being TRBD1 (6 bases). Germline loops: CDR1 MNHEY, CDR2 SVGAGI. The CDR3 loop spans 15 amino acids. The V end lost 6 bases, the J end lost 4 bases, and 18 bases lay between the germline ends. CDR3 region: CASSPYTGSFTEAFF. The CDR3 DNA follows: TGTGCCAGCAGCCCCTACACAGGGAGCTTCACTGAAGCTTTCTTT.

This clone has a handful of counts. This chain connects TRBV20-1 to TRBJ2-7; perhaps TRBD1 as D (5 bases). Trimming cost V 8 bases and J 8 bases, with 13 bases left between them. Looked up from germline, CDR1 is DFQATT and CDR2 is SNEGSKA (reference sequence). The CDR3 is made up of 10 amino acids. This CDR3 reads CSITQGQQYF. CDR3 DNA: TGCAGTATTACGCAGGGTCAGCAGTACTTC.

The rearrangement links TRBV11-2 to TRBJ1-1; TRBD1 might be the D (6 bases). This CDR3 contains 14 residues. Between the trimmed V and J ends, which lost 2 bases and 7 bases, there was a span of 14 bases. Germline V lookup: CDR1 SGHAT, CDR2 FQNNGV. This CDR3 reads CASSLHSGQLEAFF. CDR3 coding DNA: TGTGCCAGCAGCTTACACTCCGGACAGCTTGAAGCTTTCTTT.

The chain couples TRBV29-1 to TRBJ2-6; 10 bases fit TRBD2. Germline V gene sequence: CDR1 SQVTM, CDR2 ANQGSEA. The length of the CDR3 is 18 residues. With V trimmed by 4 bases and J by 0 bases, 9 bases remained unmatched. In nucleotides, the CDR3 is TGCAGCGTTGCTTCGTCTAGCGGGAGCTTCTCTGGGGCCAACGTCCTGACTTTC. It is translated as CSVASSSGSFSGANVLTF.

This clone was picked up a small number of times. V gene TRBV30 combines with J gene TRBJ1-5; TRBD1 matches 8 bases. Germline values: CDR1 GTSNPN, CDR2 SVGIG (reference sequence). Trimming at V came to 0 bases and at J to 9 bases, leaving 1 base not matched to a gene. The CDR3 runs to 12 residues. The CDR3 sequence is CAWSVQGGPQHF. DNA for the CDR3: TGTGCCTGGAGTGTACAGGGGGGGCCCCAGCATTTT.

The CDR3: CASSGLRDRGSYEQYF. The CDR3 DNA follows: TGTGCCAGCAGTGGGCTCCGGGACAGGGGTAGTTACGAGCAGTACTTC. This sequence joins TRBV6-1 and TRBJ2-7; 10 positions agree with TRBD1. V was pared by 4 bases and J by 4 bases, with 10 bases of the junction left unmatched. The CDR3 totals 16 residues. CDR1 MNHNS and CDR2 SASEGT come from the germline V gene.

This clone was picked up one time. The genes are TRBV7-3 and TRBJ2-3, with 8 bases matching TRBD2. CDR3 length: 14 amino acids. Germline CDR1 SGHTA, CDR2 FQGTGA. V gave up 2 bases and J gave up 4 bases; unmatched junction bases: 2. The CDR3 region is CASSLGLAADTQYF. DNA for the CDR3: TGTGCCAGCAGCTTAGGACTAGCTGCAGATACGCAGTATTTT.

V is TRBV6-1 and J is TRBJ1-5; D is undetermined. The CDR3 totals 13 residues. CDR1 is MNHNS, CDR2 SASEGT, per germline. V shed 4 bases and J shed 6 bases, with 10 bases lying between them. CDR3 nucleotide sequence: TGTGCCAGCAGTGTTGGCGGTGGTCAGCCCCAGCATTTT. It codes for CASSVGGGQPQHF.

The CDR3, as DNA: TGTGCCAGCAGCCCCCGACAGGGTGACGCGGAGACCCAGTACTTC. Protein: CASSPRQGDAETQYF. This rearrangement joins TRBV9 to TRBJ2-5; 7 nucleotides match TRBD1. The CDR3 has 15 amino acids. The V gene's germline CDR1 is SGDLS and CDR2 YYNGEE. The J segment lost 5 bases and the V segment lost 4 bases, leaving 11 bases of the junction unmatched.

The gene calls are TRBV4-1 and TRBJ2-1; the D gene is possibly TRBD1 (5 bases). Trimming removed 1 base at V and 2 bases at J, with 9 bases between. The CDR3 loop spans 15 amino acids. Germline lookup yields CDR1 MGHRA and CDR2 YSYEKL. For the CDR3, the DNA is TGCGCCAGCAGCCAAGCCGGCAGGGCCTACAATGAGCAGTTCTTC. It codes for CASSQAGRAYNEQFF.

This clone was counted only a few times. J is TRBJ1-1 and V is TRBV6-1; the match to TRBD1 covers 7 bases. CDR1 MNHNS and CDR2 SASEGT come from the germline V gene. J gave up 6 bases and V 1 base, and 5 bases lay outside the gene matches. The CDR3 contains 14 residues. CDR3 nucleotides: TGTGCCAGCAGTGAAGGACAGGGAGGTTCTGAAGCTTTCTTT. It translates to CASSEGQGGSEAFF.

The CDR3 loop is CASSLDVANYGYTF. The CDR3 DNA reads as TGTGCCAGCAGCTTGGACGTAGCTAACTATGGCTACACCTTC. The chain recombines TRBV5-6 with TRBJ1-2, with D hard to call. V was clipped by 0 bases and J by 0 bases, with 6 bases between them. The CDR3 totals 14 residues. The V gene's germline CDR1 is SGHDT and CDR2 YYEEEE.

The table lists this clone with a count of one. The chain recombines TRBV7-8 with TRBJ1-5; D gene uncertain. Between the trimmed V and J ends, which lost 5 bases and 7 bases, there was a span of 18 bases. There are 15 residues in the CDR3. Germline loops: CDR1 SGHVS, CDR2 FQNEAQ. CDR3 sequence: CASSTREGFEQPQHF. DNA of the CDR3: TGTGCCAGCAGCACTAGGGAGGGATTCGAACAGCCCCAGCATTTT.

The rearrangement joins TRBV29-1 to TRBJ1-1, with D tentatively TRBD1 (6 bases). V gave up 1 base and J gave up 5 bases, with 11 bases separating them. Per the germline V gene, CDR1 is SQVTM and CDR2 is ANQGSEA. The CDR3 length is 13 residues. This CDR3 is CSVEVGQGTEAFF. DNA for the CDR3: TGCAGCGTTGAAGTGGGGCAGGGGACTGAAGCTTTCTTT.

The chain carries TRBV2 and TRBJ1-2; 7 nucleotides agree with TRBD1. V was pared by 4 bases and J by 7 bases, with 18 bases of the junction left unmatched. Per germline, CDR1 SNHLY and CDR2 FYNNEI. CDR3 length: 17 amino acids. The CDR3 DNA reads TGTGCCAGCAGTGGGAGGGGTAGAGGGGGCGCATTATCTGGCTACACCTTC. It encodes CASSGRGRGGALSGYTF. The full variable domain, with the rest looked up from reference TRBV2 and TRBJ1-2, is EPEVTQTPSHQVTQMGQEVILRCVPISNHLYFYWYRQILGQKVEFLVSFYNNEISEKSEIFDDQFSVERPDGSNFTLKIRSTKLEDSAMYFCASSGRGRGGALSGYTFGSGTRLTVV.

This chain connects TRBV6-6 to TRBJ2-7; TRBD1 matches 9 bases. This CDR3 contains 14 residues. Germline lookup yields CDR1 MNHNY and CDR2 SVGAGI (reference sequence). The V and J ends lost 7 bases and 2 bases, in that order; junction bases with no gene match: 6. For the CDR3, the DNA is TGTGCCAGCACCGTCGGGACAGGGACCTACGAGCAGTACTTC. Protein sequence: CASTVGTGTYEQYF.

The chain links TRBV29-1 to TRBJ2-5, with 7 nucleotides matching TRBD1. Near its end, the DNA agrees better with TRBJ2-7, so the J call may be wrong. CDR3 length equals 14 residues. CDR1 is SQVTM and CDR2 is ANQGSEA in the germline V gene. This CDR3 reads CSVARQGGTYEQYF. The CDR3 DNA reads TGCAGCGTTGCCCGACAGGGCGGAACCTACGAGCAGTACTTC.

V and J are TRBV25-1 and TRBJ1-5, with D tentatively TRBD1 (6 bases). The germline V gene encodes CDR1 MGHDK and CDR2 SYGVNS. The CDR3 loop spans 14 amino acids. V was cut by 2 bases and J by 5 bases, with 10 bases left in between. CDR3 protein: CASSEGRGDQPQHF. In DNA form, the CDR3 reads TGTGCCAGCAGTGAAGGGAGGGGGGATCAGCCCCAGCATTTT.

V gene TRBV5-1 combines with J gene TRBJ2-3; no definite D call. This CDR3 comprises 15 residues. V lost 0 bases to trimming and J lost 0 bases, with 8 bases between them. The germline CDR1 and CDR2 sequences are SGHRS and YFSETQ. The CDR3 spells CASSLGHSSTDTQYF. The CDR3 DNA is TGCGCCAGCAGCTTGGGGCACAGCAGCACAGATACGCAGTATTTT.

The chain joins TRBV27 to TRBJ1-6, with 7 bases fitting TRBD1. Trimming cost V 6 bases and J 7 bases; bases outside gene matches: 12. The germline CDR1 and CDR2 sequences are MNHEY and SMNVEV (reference sequence). This CDR3 contains 16 residues. The CDR3 reads CASSHRIQGSNSPLHF. Here the CDR3 DNA reads TGTGCCAGCAGCCATAGAATACAGGGGTCCAATTCACCCCTCCACTTT.

This clone was recorded once. The CDR3 spells CASSAARDSYQPQHF. In DNA form, the CDR3 reads TGTGCCAGCTCAGCGGCCCGGGACAGTTATCAGCCCCAGCATTTT. The V and J genes are TRBV18 and TRBJ1-5; TRBD1 aligns across 7 bases. The CDR3 extends over 15 amino acids. CDR1 is KGHSH and CDR2 is LQKENI in the germline V gene. Losses at the gene ends were 5 bases for V and 5 bases for J; bases not matched to a gene: 9.

V and J are TRBV5-8 and TRBJ2-7; 9 bases are a match to TRBD1. Looked up from germline, CDR1 is SGHTS and CDR2 is YDEGEE. This CDR3 is built from 14 residues. V lost 3 bases and J lost 3; bases outside the gene matches: 4. CDR3 sequence: CASSYGTGLYEQYF. Written as DNA, the CDR3 is TGTGCCAGCAGCTACGGGACAGGGCTCTACGAGCAGTACTTC.